Following are 4 T cell receptor beta chains from one sample sequenced in a study of T cell repertoires in cytomegalovirus infection. Each CDR3 protein is one row after TCRdb ran MiXCR on the reads. The profile shows about 490,000 distinct CDR3 sequences, around 27% of them singletons. The sample comprised PBMCs. The receptors here all came from a human donor in good health (CMV status not recorded). Some clones in this sample may be carry-over from other donors' samples.

The genes are TRBV29-1 and TRBJ1-5; D unresolved. The V gene's germline CDR1 is SQVTM and CDR2 ANQGSEA. This CDR3 contains 16 residues. CDR3: CRRNYQRSHSNQPQHF. The CDR3 nucleotides are TGCAGGAGGAACTACCAAAGATCACATAGCAATCAGCCCCAGCATTTT. Looking up the rest from reference TRBV29-1 and TRBJ1-5 gives the full variable domain: SAVISQKPSRDICQRGTSLTIQCQVDSQVTMMFWYRQQPGQSLTLIATANQGSEATYESGFVIDKFPISRPNLTFSTLTVSNMSPEDSSIYLCRRNYQRSHSNQPQHFGDGTRLSIL.

V and J are TRBV19 and TRBJ2-1; 8 bases are a match to TRBD2. CDR1 is LNHDA and CDR2 is SQIVND in the germline V gene (reference sequence). The CDR3 sequence is 15 residues long. Trimming cost V 11 bases and J 7 bases; bases outside gene matches: 16. The CDR3 DNA follows: TGTGCCCTAAACCTGTCGGGGGGGACGGGTAATGAGCAGTTCTTC. As protein: CALNLSGGTGNEQFF.

At least ten counts were recorded for this clonotype. This chain links TRBV7-3 with TRBJ2-5, with 9 positions matching TRBD1. Germline values: CDR1 SGHTA, CDR2 FQGTGA. This CDR3 spans 17 amino acids. The junction had 13 bases not matched to a gene; V was cut back by 3 bases and J by 5 bases. The chain's CDR3 is CASSLTGQGSLVETQYF. The CDR3 DNA sequence: TGTGCCAGCAGCTTGACGGGACAGGGCAGTCTCGTGGAGACCCAGTACTTC.

The genes are TRBV6-2 or TRBV6-3 and TRBJ1-5; D remains ambiguous. Per germline, CDR1 MNHEY and CDR2 SVGEGT. V lost 5 bases, J lost 3 bases, and 14 bases lay in between. The CDR3 is 15 residues long. CDR3 amino acids: CASSQGPNFNQPQHF. CDR3 sequence (DNA): TGTGCCAGCAGTCAAGGGCCGAATTTCAATCAGCCCCAGCATTTT.